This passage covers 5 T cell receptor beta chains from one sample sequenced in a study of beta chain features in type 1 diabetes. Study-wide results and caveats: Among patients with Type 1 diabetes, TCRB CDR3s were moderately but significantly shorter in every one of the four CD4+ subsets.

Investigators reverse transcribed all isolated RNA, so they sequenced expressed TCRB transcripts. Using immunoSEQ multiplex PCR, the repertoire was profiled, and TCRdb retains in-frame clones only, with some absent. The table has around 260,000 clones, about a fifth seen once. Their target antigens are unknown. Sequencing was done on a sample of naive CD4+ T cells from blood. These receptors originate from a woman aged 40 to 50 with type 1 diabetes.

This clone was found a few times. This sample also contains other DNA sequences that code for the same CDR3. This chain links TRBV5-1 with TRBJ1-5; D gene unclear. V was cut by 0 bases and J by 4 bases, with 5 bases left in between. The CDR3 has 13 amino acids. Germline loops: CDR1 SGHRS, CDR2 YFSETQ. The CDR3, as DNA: TGCGCCAGCAGCTTGGACAGTAATCAGCCCCAGCATTTT. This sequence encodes CASSLDSNQPQHF.

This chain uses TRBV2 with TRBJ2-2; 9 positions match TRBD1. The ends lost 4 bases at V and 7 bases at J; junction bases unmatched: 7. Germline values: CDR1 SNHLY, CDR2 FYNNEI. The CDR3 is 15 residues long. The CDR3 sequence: CASSGGTGSFGELFF. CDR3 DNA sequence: TGTGCCAGCAGTGGAGGGACAGGGAGTTTCGGGGAGCTGTTTTTT.

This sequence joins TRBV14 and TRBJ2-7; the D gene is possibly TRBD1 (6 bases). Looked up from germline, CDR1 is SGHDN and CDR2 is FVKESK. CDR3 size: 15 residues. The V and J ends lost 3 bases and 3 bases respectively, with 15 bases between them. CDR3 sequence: CASSHGATGIYEQYF. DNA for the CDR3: TGTGCCAGCAGCCATGGAGCGACAGGAATCTACGAGCAGTACTTC.

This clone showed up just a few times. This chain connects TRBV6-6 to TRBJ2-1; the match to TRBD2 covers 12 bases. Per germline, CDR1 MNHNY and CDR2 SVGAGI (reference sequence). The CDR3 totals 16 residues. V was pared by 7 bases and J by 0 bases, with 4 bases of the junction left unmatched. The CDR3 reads CASIGLAGSSYNEQFF. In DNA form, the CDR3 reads TGTGCCAGCATCGGACTAGCGGGGAGCTCCTACAATGAGCAGTTCTTC.

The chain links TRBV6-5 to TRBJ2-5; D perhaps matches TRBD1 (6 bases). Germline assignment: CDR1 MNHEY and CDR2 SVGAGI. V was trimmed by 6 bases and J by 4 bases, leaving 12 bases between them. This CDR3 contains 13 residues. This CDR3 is CASSPDSRETQYF. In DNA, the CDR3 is TGTGCCAGCAGCCCGGACAGTCGAGAGACCCAGTACTTC.